These T cell receptor beta chains were read from a single sample in a study of shared clonotypes between healthy human individuals. TCRdb's table, derived via immunoSEQ multiplex PCR, lists solely in-frame clones and lacks some. This table has about 730,000 clones, 72% appearing once. The sample consisted of memory CD4+ T cells sorted from blood. All receptors derive from a woman under 40 in good health. The CDR3 runs from the conserved cysteine through the conserved F or W. A D gene is named only where the DNA matches it firmly. Part of the rows lack a size; the others show once, few, many or a class for expanded clones.

d_gene	v_gene	j_gene	abundance	CDR3aa	CDR3nt
TRBD1	TRBV4-1	TRBJ1-5	-	CASRETLQGAPGQPQHF	TGCGCCAGCAGGGAAACCCTACAGGGGGCGCCGGGGCAGCCCCAGCATTTT
TRBD1	TRBV19	TRBJ1-5	-	CASSSTGGEYQPQHF	TGTGCCAGTAGTAGCACAGGGGGGGAGTATCAGCCCCAGCATTTT
-	TRBV7-3	TRBJ2-7	-	CASSPRFGGEQYF	TGTGCCAGCAGCCCCCGCTTTGGGGGCGAGCAGTACTTC
-	TRBV19	TRBJ1-5	-	CASTLGNQPQHF	TGTGCCAGTACGCTAGGGAATCAGCCCCAGCATTTT
-	TRBV19	TRBJ2-1	few	CASSIRGAEQFF	TGTGCCAGTAGTATTCGGGGGGCGGAGCAGTTCTTC
-	TRBV28	TRBJ1-5	few	CASSPQTPYSNQPQHF	TGTGCCAGCAGTCCTCAGACGCCCTATAGCAATCAGCCCCAGCATTTT
TRBD2	TRBV11-2	TRBJ2-3	-	CASSLGLLSGGLGDTQYF	TGTGCCAGCAGCTTGGGCCTATTGTCGGGAGGATTAGGAGATACGCAGTATTTT
-	TRBV29-1	TRBJ2-7	-	CSVVATNYEQYF	TGCAGCGTTGTCGCCACTAACTACGAGCAGTACTTC
-	TRBV28	TRBJ1-5	once	CASSYFRRSNQPQHF	TGTGCCAGCAGTTACTTCAGACGGAGCAATCAGCCCCAGCATTTT
-	TRBV18	TRBJ2-1	-	CASSKDGNEQFF	TGTGCCAGCTCAAAGGATGGCAATGAGCAGTTCTTC